The 14 T cell receptor beta chains below were found in one sample sequenced in a study of OX40 agonist ivuxolimab in advanced cancers. Produced via immunoSEQ multiplex PCR; TCRdb's table is partial and in-frame only. Counted here are 59,000 or so clones, about 90% occurring once; the ten biggest clones make up around 0.38%. The input for sequencing was CD4+ or CD8+ T cells sorted from blood, taken in a trial of the OX40 agonist ivuxolimab. The receptors stem from an adult with an advanced solid tumor such as melanoma, head and neck, liver or kidney cancer.

This clone was found a few times. In the same sample, other DNA sequences code for this CDR3. The chain employs TRBV5-1 and TRBJ1-1, with a weak D call TRBD1 (6 bases). The CDR3 runs to 14 residues. Trimming took off 2 bases at V and 5 bases at J, with 13 bases between the two ends. In germline, CDR1 is SGHRS, CDR2 YFSETQ. The CDR3 region is CASSLQGSNTEAFF. The CDR3 DNA is TGCGCCAGCAGCTTACAGGGTAGCAATACTGAAGCTTTCTTT.

This clone was observed a handful of times. The rearrangement links TRBV5-1 to TRBJ2-5, with D unclear. The V gene lost 0 bases and the J gene lost 1 base, with 7 bases spanning the gap. The CDR3 has 14 residues. Germline CDR1 reads SGHRS; CDR2 reads YFSETQ. CDR3 bases: TGCGCCAGCAGCTTGGCTCTATCCCAAGAGACCCAGTACTTC. Protein sequence: CASSLALSQETQYF.

The chain joins TRBV28 to TRBJ2-7, with TRBD2 matching over 8 bases. V lost 8 bases and J lost 0; bases outside the gene matches: 12. The CDR3 runs 16 residues. Germline V gene lookup returns CDR1 MDHEN and CDR2 SYDVKM. The CDR3, as DNA: TGTGCCAGCCCCCCCGGGGCGGGGGGCCTCTCCTACGAGCAGTACTTC. Residues: CASPPGAGGLSYEQYF.

The rearrangement links TRBV7-3 to TRBJ2-2, with a possible D match to TRBD1 (6 bases). The CDR3 has 14 residues. V was trimmed by 7 bases and J by 5 bases, leaving 14 bases between them. Germline CDR1 reads SGHTA; CDR2 reads FQGTGA. The CDR3 spells CASTVTGRTGELFF. Here the CDR3 DNA reads TGTGCCAGCACGGTGACAGGCCGGACCGGGGAGCTGTTTTTT. Looking up the rest from reference TRBV7-3 and TRBJ2-2 gives the full variable domain: GAGVSQTPSNKVTEKGKYVELRCDPISGHTALYWYRQSLGQGPEFLIYFQGTGAADDSGLPNDRFFAVRPEGSVSTLKIQRTERGDSAVYLCASTVTGRTGELFFGEGSRLTVL.

The chain carries TRBV5-4 and TRBJ2-7; 7 bases align to TRBD2. With V trimmed by 4 bases and J by 2 bases, 6 bases remained unmatched. Germline CDR1 reads SGHNT; CDR2 reads YYREEE (reference sequence). The CDR3 length is 14 residues. The CDR3 spells CASSLTSATYEQYF. The DNA for the CDR3 is TGTGCCAGCAGCCTCACTAGCGCCACCTACGAGCAGTACTTC.

The V call is TRBV4-1, the J call TRBJ2-3; 7 bases agree with TRBD2. The J segment lost 1 base and the V segment lost 4 bases, leaving 5 bases of the junction unmatched. The CDR3 loop spans 15 amino acids. Germline V gene data show CDR1 as MGHRA and CDR2 as YSYEKL. The CDR3 spells CASSPQRGRTDTQYF. The DNA for the CDR3 is TGCGCCAGCAGCCCCCAGCGGGGCCGCACAGATACGCAGTATTTT.

This sequence joins TRBV5-6 and TRBJ1-1; D ambiguous. V lost 2 bases, J lost 0 bases, and 14 bases lay in between. CDR1 is SGHDT, CDR2 YYEEEE, per germline. The CDR3 runs 16 residues. The CDR3 loop reads CASSFNVPGVNTEAFF. The DNA of the CDR3 is TGTGCCAGCAGCTTTAATGTTCCTGGGGTGAACACTGAAGCTTTCTTT. Using reference TRBV5-6 and TRBJ1-1 for the parts outside the CDR3, the full variable domain is DAGVTQSPTHLIKTRGQQVTLRCSPKSGHDTVSWYQQALGQGPQFIFQYYEEEERQRGNFPDRFSGHQFPNYSSELNVNALLLGDSALYLCASSFNVPGVNTEAFFGQGTRLTVV.

The chain links TRBV10-2 to TRBJ2-7; D is unclear. The CDR3 consists of 12 residues. Germline assignment: CDR1 WSHSY and CDR2 SAAADI. V lost 6 bases and J 0 bases, leaving 6 bases between the germline ends. The CDR3 loop is CASSGSSYEQYF. For the CDR3, the DNA is TGCGCCAGCAGCGGCAGCTCCTACGAGCAGTACTTC.

This clone has just a few counts. The chain combines TRBV6-1 with TRBJ1-3; TRBD1 matches at 7 bases. This CDR3 is 16 amino acids long. Trimming cost V 4 bases and J 9 bases; bases outside gene matches: 15. In germline, CDR1 is MNHNS, CDR2 SASEGT. The CDR3 DNA reads TGTGCCAGCAGTGGACCCGACAGGGCGTTTATAGGCACCATATATTTT. As protein: CASSGPDRAFIGTIYF.

The chain's CDR3 is CASSDSGWGERPTDTQYF. The CDR3 DNA reads as TGTGCCAGCAGTGACTCAGGTTGGGGCGAGCGACCCACAGATACGCAGTATTTT. The rearrangement links TRBV6-4 to TRBJ2-3; possible D gene TRBD1, 5 bases. V lost 0 bases and J 2 bases, leaving 18 bases between the germline ends. CDR1 and CDR2 from the germline V gene are MRHNA and SNTAGT. The length of the CDR3 is 18 residues.

V gene TRBV5-1 combines with J gene TRBJ2-7, with D perhaps given as TRBD1 or TRBD2 (5 bases each). Germline V gene data show CDR1 as SGHRS and CDR2 as YFSETQ. V lost 4 bases and J lost 4, with 18 bases in between. This CDR3 region has 15 residues. The chain's CDR3 is CASSPQGGSFYEQYF. The CDR3 nucleotides read TGCGCCAGCAGCCCCCAGGGCGGGTCCTTTTACGAGCAGTACTTC.

J is TRBJ2-1 and V is TRBV2, with 11 bases matching TRBD2. The CDR3 spans 15 residues. The germline CDR1 and CDR2 sequences are SNHLY and FYNNEI. The J segment lost 7 bases and the V segment lost 4 bases, leaving 6 bases of the junction unmatched. CDR3 bases: TGTGCCAGCAGTGGCCATAGCGGGGGGGCTAATGAGCAGTTCTTC. Its translation: CASSGHSGGANEQFF.

The V gene is TRBV18, the J gene TRBJ1-1; TRBD1 matches at 8 bases. Germline V gene lookup returns CDR1 KGHSH and CDR2 LQKENI. The CDR3 has 16 amino acids. The V and J ends lost 3 bases and 1 base, in that order; junction bases with no gene match: 7. The CDR3 region has the DNA TGTGCCAGCTCACCCGCCGCAGGGGGCTCGAACACTGAAGCTTTCTTT. Protein: CASSPAAGGSNTEAFF. Drawing the rest from reference TRBV18 and TRBJ1-1, the complete variable domain is NAGVMQNPRHLVRRRGQEARLRCSPMKGHSHVYWYRQLPEEGLKFMVYLQKENIIDESGMPKERFSAEFPKEGPSILRIQQVVRGDSAAYFCASSPAAGGSNTEAFFGQGTRLTVV.

This clone has only one observation. V usage is TRBV7-9 and J usage is TRBJ1-3; no reliable D call. V lost 1 base and J lost 0, with 19 bases in between. The V gene's germline CDR1 is SEHNR and CDR2 FQNEAQ (reference sequence). The CDR3 consists of 19 residues. The CDR3 reads CASSLVRLIKPFSGNTIYF. CDR3 coding DNA: TGTGCCAGCAGCTTAGTTCGGTTGATCAAACCATTCTCTGGAAACACCATATATTTT.